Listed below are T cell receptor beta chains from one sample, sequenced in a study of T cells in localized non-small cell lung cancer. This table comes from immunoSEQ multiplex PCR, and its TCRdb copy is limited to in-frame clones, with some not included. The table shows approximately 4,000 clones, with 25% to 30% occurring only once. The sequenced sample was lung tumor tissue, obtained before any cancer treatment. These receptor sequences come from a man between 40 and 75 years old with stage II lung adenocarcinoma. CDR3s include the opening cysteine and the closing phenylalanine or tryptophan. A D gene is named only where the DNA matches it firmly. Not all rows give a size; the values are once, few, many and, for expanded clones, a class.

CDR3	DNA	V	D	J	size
CASSSGLGRSTNTGELFF	TGTGCCAGCAGCTCCGGACTAGGGAGATCCACGAACACCGGGGAGCTGTTTTTT	TRBV11-3	TRBD2	TRBJ2-2	NA
CASSRYDRDNGELFF	TGTGCCAGCAGCCGATACGACAGGGATAACGGGGAGCTGTTTTTT	TRBV11-3	TRBD1	TRBJ2-2	medium-sized
CASSYSTRRAYGYTF	TGTGCCAGCAGTTACTCGACTCGGCGGGCCTATGGCTACACCTTC	TRBV6-8	NA	TRBJ1-2	NA
CASSPSTDTQYF	TGTGCCAGCTCACCATCAACAGATACGCAGTATTTT	TRBV18	NA	TRBJ2-3	NA
CASSLAGTNVYGYTF	TGCGCCAGCAGCTTGGCCGGGACTAACGTTTATGGCTACACCTTC	TRBV5-1	NA	TRBJ1-2	NA
CASSLGGGGAGNTIYF	TGTGCCAGCAGCTTAGGCGGCGGAGGGGCTGGAAACACCATATATTTT	TRBV11-3	NA	TRBJ1-3	NA
CASSIGGQTGELFF	TGTGCCAGTAGTATAGGCGGACAGACCGGGGAGCTGTTTTTT	TRBV19	NA	TRBJ2-2	NA
CASSPAGAARANYGYTF	TGTGCCAGCAGTCCGGCAGGGGCGGCAAGAGCTAACTATGGCTACACCTTC	TRBV6-8	NA	TRBJ1-2	many
CASSRVGGEGYTF	TGTGCCAGCAGCCGGGTGGGGGGCGAGGGCTACACCTTC	TRBV7-2	NA	TRBJ1-2	medium-sized
CASSLGSRGWGDNEQFF	TGTGCCAGCAGCTTAGGATCCCGGGGCTGGGGTGACAATGAGCAGTTCTTC	TRBV11-1	NA	TRBJ2-1	few
CASSLAGGTDEQYF	TGTGCCAGCAGCTTGGCAGGGGGCACGGACGAGCAGTACTTC	TRBV11-3	TRBD1	TRBJ2-7	few
CSVELGKVSYNEQFF	TGCAGCGTTGAATTGGGGAAGGTTTCCTACAATGAGCAGTTCTTC	TRBV29-1	NA	TRBJ2-1	once
CASSQDGNRGTEAFF	TGCGCCAGCAGCCAAGACGGTAACAGGGGCACTGAAGCTTTCTTT	TRBV4-1	TRBD1	TRBJ1-1	NA
CASRGTDGNQPQHF	TGTGCCAGCAGGGGGACAGACGGCAATCAGCCCCAGCATTTT	TRBV6-8	TRBD1	TRBJ1-5	NA
CASSTTRDSSTRPYNEQFF	TGTGCCAGCAGCACGACCCGGGACTCCTCAACCCGTCCCTACAATGAGCAGTTCTTC	TRBV9	NA	TRBJ2-1	NA
CATAGGNSNQPQHF	TGTGCCACCGCCGGGGGAAATAGCAATCAGCCCCAGCATTTT	TRBV15	NA	TRBJ1-5	few
CASRDIGQAGNTIYF	TGTGCCAGCAGGGACATTGGACAGGCTGGAAACACCATATATTTT	TRBV11-3	TRBD1	TRBJ1-3	NA
CASSEQSSSYNEQFF	TGTGCCAGCAGTGAACAATCCAGCTCCTACAATGAGCAGTTCTTC	TRBV2	NA	TRBJ2-1	medium-sized
CASSWGPKSTDTQYF	TGTGCCAGCAGCTGGGGACCTAAATCCACAGATACGCAGTATTTT	TRBV11-3	NA	TRBJ2-3	few
CACATGSGANVLTF	TGTGCCTGCGCCACAGGCTCTGGGGCCAACGTCCTGACTTTC	TRBV30	NA	TRBJ2-6	NA
CASSLGRLNTEAFF	TGTGCCAGCAGCTTGGGACGGCTGAACACTGAAGCTTTCTTT	TRBV7-6	NA	TRBJ1-1	few
CASSYRAGGDTEAFF	TGTGCCAGCAGTTACAGGGCCGGGGGTGACACTGAAGCTTTCTTT	TRBV11-3	NA	TRBJ1-1	medium-sized
CAISEPLQGNDEQFF	TGTGCCATCAGTGAGCCCCTCCAGGGTAACGATGAGCAGTTCTTC	TRBV10-3	NA	TRBJ2-1	medium-sized
CASSSGQGRRNEQFF	TGTGCCAGTAGTAGTGGACAGGGGCGTAGGAATGAGCAGTTCTTC	TRBV19	TRBD1	TRBJ2-1	few
CASRRDTYNEQFF	TGTGCCAGTCGCCGGGACACCTACAATGAGCAGTTCTTC	TRBV6-8	NA	TRBJ2-1	NA
CSDDVRQDPQGTEAFF	TGCAGCGACGACGTTCGACAGGACCCACAGGGGACTGAAGCTTTCTTT	TRBV29-1	TRBD1	TRBJ1-1	NA
CASRPPTGSNQPQHF	TGTGCCAGTAGGCCCCCGACAGGGAGCAATCAGCCCCAGCATTTT	TRBV19	TRBD1	TRBJ1-5	few
CSVDVRTGGNEQFF	TGCAGCGTTGATGTCCGGACAGGGGGGAATGAGCAGTTCTTC	TRBV29-1	TRBD1	TRBJ2-1	NA
CASSLAIASGGANEQFF	TGTGCCAGCAGCTTAGCGATCGCTAGCGGGGGGGCTAATGAGCAGTTCTTC	TRBV7-2	TRBD2	TRBJ2-1	few
CASSVGGFDSPLHF	TGTGCCAGCAGCGTAGGAGGGTTTGATTCACCCCTCCACTTT	TRBV9	NA	TRBJ1-6	NA
CASSLPPLYEQYF	TGTGCCAGCAGTTTGCCACCCCTCTACGAGCAGTACTTC	TRBV7-8	NA	TRBJ2-7	few
CASSSQWDTQYF	TGTGCCAGCAGTTCGCAGTGGGATACGCAGTATTTT	TRBV6-8	NA	TRBJ2-3	many
CASSELGGNFEAFF	TGTGCCAGCAGTGAATTGGGGGGTAACTTTGAAGCTTTCTTT	TRBV9	NA	TRBJ1-1	NA
CASSGRVNTEAFF	TGTGCCAGCAGCGGCAGGGTGAACACTGAAGCTTTCTTT	TRBV7-8	NA	TRBJ1-1	few
CAIGTSEETQYF	TGTGCCATCGGGACTAGCGAGGAGACCCAGTACTTC	TRBV6-8	TRBD2	TRBJ2-5	NA
CASSPRSGLLETQYF	TGTGCCAGCTCACCTAGATCCGGGTTATTGGAGACCCAGTACTTC	TRBV18	NA	TRBJ2-5	NA
CASTRRTNTGELFF	TGTGCCAGCACCCGACGGACGAACACCGGGGAGCTGTTTTTT	TRBV9	NA	TRBJ2-2	few
CASSSPGTAEAFF	TGTGCCAGCAGTTCCCCAGGGACAGCTGAAGCTTTCTTT	TRBV6-8	TRBD1	TRBJ1-1	NA
CAIGPGLASTGELFF	TGTGCCATCGGCCCTGGACTAGCGTCCACCGGGGAGCTGTTTTTT	TRBV6-8	TRBD2	TRBJ2-2	NA
CAWISGGLNQPQHF	TGTGCCTGGATTTCCGGGGGACTGAATCAGCCCCAGCATTTT	TRBV30	NA	TRBJ1-5	NA
CASSQERGGANGELFF	TGCGCCAGCAGCCAAGAACGCGGCGGGGCGAACGGGGAGCTGTTTTTT	TRBV1	NA	TRBJ2-2	few
CSVSVIANYGYTF	TGCAGCGTCTCAGTCATAGCTAACTATGGCTACACCTTC	TRBV29-1	NA	TRBJ1-2	NA
CSVGLRGGKYNEQFF	TGCAGCGTTGGTTTGCGAGGGGGGAAATACAATGAGCAGTTCTTC	TRBV29-1	NA	TRBJ2-1	NA
CAWSVPYGQFGAGDIQYF	TGTGCCTGGAGTGTACCCTACGGACAGTTTGGGGCGGGGGACATTCAGTACTTC	TRBV30	NA	TRBJ2-4	NA
CASSLDRSNTEAFF	TGCGCCAGCAGCTTGGACAGATCGAACACTGAAGCTTTCTTT	TRBV5-1	NA	TRBJ1-1	NA
CASRSGSDTQYF	TGTGCCAGCAGATCAGGGTCAGATACGCAGTATTTT	TRBV28	NA	TRBJ2-3	NA
CASSIPGMLSPDTQYF	TGTGCCAGTAGTATACCCGGGATGCTATCTCCAGATACGCAGTATTTT	TRBV19	NA	TRBJ2-3	NA
CASSFWGALKETQYF	TGTGCCAGCAGCTTTTGGGGGGCTCTCAAAGAGACCCAGTACTTC	TRBV11-3	NA	TRBJ2-5	medium-sized
CASSSGTVGTGELFF	TGCGCCAGCAGCTCGGGGACAGTTGGCACCGGGGAGCTGTTTTTT	TRBV5-1	TRBD1	TRBJ2-2	NA
CASSQARLLNTEAFF	TGTGCCAGCAGCCAAGCGAGGTTATTGAACACTGAAGCTTTCTTT	TRBV14	NA	TRBJ1-1	few
CASSTRLAGALRTLDYEQYF	TGTGCCAGTAGTACCAGACTAGCGGGGGCCTTAAGGACCTTAGACTACGAGCAGTACTTC	TRBV19	TRBD2	TRBJ2-7	NA
CASSHSDRGPPEAFF	TGTGCCAGCAGCCACTCGGACAGGGGGCCTCCTGAAGCTTTCTTT	TRBV11-3	TRBD1	TRBJ1-1	NA
CASSLGQGLDTEAFF	TGCGCCAGCAGCTTGGGACAGGGTCTTGACACTGAAGCTTTCTTT	TRBV5-1	TRBD1	TRBJ1-1	NA
CASSLMTADTDTQYF	TGCGCCAGCAGCCTGATGACAGCGGACACAGATACGCAGTATTTT	TRBV5-1	NA	TRBJ2-3	NA
CASSPIQGTTNTEAFF	TGTGCCAGCTCACCCATACAGGGGACCACGAACACTGAAGCTTTCTTT	TRBV18	TRBD1	TRBJ1-1	NA